This TCR beta chain appears in the sequencing data of a study of blood T cell repertoires in COVID-19. For the study at large: PBMCs, B-cell-depleted T cells, or T cells were the source of the cDNA or gDNA that made up the material.

Per the germline V gene, CDR1 is SGHRS and CDR2 is YFSETQ. The CDR3 covers 14 residues. V lost 0 bases and J lost 2, with 6 bases in between. Grouping used clinical history reported by participants in a survey and questionnaire. Per the authors' pipeline: Reference gene primers were amplified, and this amplification served to estimate nucleated cell counts. Data came from immunoSEQ multiplex PCR; TCRdb stores just in-frame clones and leaves some out. Clone size and the V and J calls come from that table; the DNA yielded D and trimming. The sample yields 150,000 or so clones, about four fifths seen once.

Sequencing was carried out using PBMCs or T cells enriched from blood (not recorded which). The gene calls are TRBV5-1 and TRBJ1-5, with D possibly TRBD1 on 5 matching bases. The receptor was derived from a man in his fifties who had recovered from COVID-19. Written as DNA, the CDR3 is TGCGCCAGCAGCTTGGGGGGGGGCAATCAGCCCCAGCATTTT. Its protein product is CASSLGGGNQPQHF.